This T cell receptor beta chain is drawn from a study of control samples from healthy donors and cancer patients. Trimming shortened V by 2 bases and J by 3 bases, and 10 bases separated the two germline ends. Germline assignment: CDR1 SGHAT and CDR2 FQNNGV. This CDR3 spans 14 amino acids. Produced via immunoSEQ multiplex PCR; TCRdb's table is partial and in-frame only. The table includes fewer than 120,000 clones, 88% detected once. Source material: PBMCs. This chain connects TRBV11-2 to TRBJ1-2, with unresolved D. This TCR was recovered from a woman aged 55-70 years with lung cancer. The CDR3 region is CASSLRTADYGYTF. The CDR3 bases are TGTGCCAGCAGCTTAAGGACGGCCGACTATGGCTACACCTTC.